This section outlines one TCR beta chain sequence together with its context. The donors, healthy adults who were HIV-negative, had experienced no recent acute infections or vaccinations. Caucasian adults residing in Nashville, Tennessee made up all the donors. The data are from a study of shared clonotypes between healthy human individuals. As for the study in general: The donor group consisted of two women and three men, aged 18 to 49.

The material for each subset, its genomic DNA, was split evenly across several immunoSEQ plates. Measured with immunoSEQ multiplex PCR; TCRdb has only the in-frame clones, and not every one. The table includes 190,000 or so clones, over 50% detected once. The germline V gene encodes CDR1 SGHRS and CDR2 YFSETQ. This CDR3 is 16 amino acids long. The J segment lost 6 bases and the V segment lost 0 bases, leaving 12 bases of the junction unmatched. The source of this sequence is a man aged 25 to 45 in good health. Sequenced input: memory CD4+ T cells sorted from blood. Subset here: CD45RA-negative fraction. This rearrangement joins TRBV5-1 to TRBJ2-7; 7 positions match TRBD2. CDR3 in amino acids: CASSLGHRLAPTEQYF. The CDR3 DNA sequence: TGCGCCAGCAGCTTGGGACACCGACTAGCTCCTACCGAGCAGTACTTC.